Listed below are T cell receptor beta chains from one sample, sequenced in a study of beta chain features in type 1 diabetes. Sequencing was performed with immunoSEQ multiplex PCR; in TCRdb, only in-frame clones are kept and a portion is missing. The sample consists of 250,000 to 350,000 clones, 11% of them appearing once. The specimen was naive CD4+ T cells from blood. These receptor sequences come from a woman in her thirties in good health. The CDR3 runs from the conserved cysteine through the conserved F or W. The order of the fields is D gene, V gene, clone size, J gene, CDR3 protein, CDR3 DNA. D genes are given only for firm matches. Clone size is shown for a subset of rows, as once, few, many or a class of expanded clone.

D gene: NA
V gene: TRBV5-1
clone size: NA
J gene: TRBJ2-2
CDR3 protein: CASASQMTGNTGELFF
CDR3 DNA: TGCGCCAGCGCCTCACAAATGACAGGGAACACCGGGGAGCTGTTTTTT

D gene: TRBD1
V gene: TRBV27
clone size: NA
J gene: TRBJ2-1
CDR3 protein: CAGLWDRGMDEQFF
CDR3 DNA: TGTGCCGGTCTCTGGGACAGGGGCATGGATGAGCAGTTCTTC

D gene: NA
V gene: TRBV5-4
clone size: few
J gene: TRBJ1-1
CDR3 protein: CASSLDMMNTEAFF
CDR3 DNA: TGTGCCAGCAGCCTGGACATGATGAACACTGAAGCTTTCTTT

D gene: NA
V gene: TRBV5-4
clone size: few
J gene: TRBJ1-2
CDR3 protein: CASSPQLGAAYGYTF
CDR3 DNA: TGTGCCAGCAGCCCTCAATTGGGGGCCGCCTATGGCTACACCTTC

D gene: NA
V gene: TRBV11-2
clone size: NA
J gene: TRBJ2-1
CDR3 protein: CASSLGLAEQFF
CDR3 DNA: TGTGCCAGCAGCTTAGGATTAGCTGAGCAGTTCTTC

D gene: NA
V gene: TRBV11-2
clone size: NA
J gene: TRBJ2-7
CDR3 protein: CASSFGGRGEQYF
CDR3 DNA: TGTGCCAGCAGCTTCGGGGGGCGAGGCGAGCAGTACTTC

D gene: NA
V gene: TRBV18
clone size: NA
J gene: TRBJ2-6
CDR3 protein: CASSPSGSGANVLTF
CDR3 DNA: TGTGCCAGCTCACCGTCCGGCTCTGGGGCCAACGTCCTGACTTTC

D gene: NA
V gene: TRBV18
clone size: NA
J gene: TRBJ1-1
CDR3 protein: CASSPRREADTEAFF
CDR3 DNA: TGTGCCAGCTCACCACGACGGGAAGCGGACACTGAAGCTTTCTTT

D gene: NA
V gene: TRBV18
clone size: few
J gene: TRBJ2-2
CDR3 protein: CASSPPADTGELFF
CDR3 DNA: TGTGCCAGCTCACCACCCGCAGACACCGGGGAGCTGTTTTTT

D gene: NA
V gene: TRBV29-1
clone size: few
J gene: TRBJ2-5
CDR3 protein: CSVDGQPSETQYF
CDR3 DNA: TGCAGCGTTGACGGACAACCGTCGGAGACCCAGTACTTC

D gene: TRBD2
V gene: TRBV30
clone size: few
J gene: TRBJ2-3
CDR3 protein: CAWSVDRSGSHNTQYF
CDR3 DNA: TGTGCCTGGAGTGTAGATCGTAGCGGGAGCCACAATACGCAGTATTTT

D gene: NA
V gene: TRBV11-2
clone size: few
J gene: TRBJ1-2
CDR3 protein: CASSLGYSNYGYTF
CDR3 DNA: TGTGCCAGCAGCTTAGGTTACAGTAACTATGGCTACACCTTC

D gene: TRBD1
V gene: TRBV14
clone size: few
J gene: TRBJ2-7
CDR3 protein: CASSQTRGTGPTYEQYF
CDR3 DNA: TGTGCCAGCAGCCAAACGAGAGGGACAGGCCCTACCTACGAGCAGTACTTC

D gene: TRBD1
V gene: TRBV7-2
clone size: NA
J gene: TRBJ2-5
CDR3 protein: CASSSYRGFETQYF
CDR3 DNA: TGTGCCAGCAGCTCCTACAGGGGTTTTGAGACCCAGTACTTC

D gene: NA
V gene: TRBV5-1
clone size: few
J gene: TRBJ2-2
CDR3 protein: CASSLPTTGELFF
CDR3 DNA: TGCGCCAGCAGCTTGCCGACTACCGGGGAGCTGTTTTTT

D gene: TRBD1
V gene: TRBV13
clone size: few
J gene: TRBJ2-7
CDR3 protein: CASSGQGASLGEQYF
CDR3 DNA: TGTGCCAGCTCGGGACAGGGGGCCTCCCTGGGCGAGCAGTACTTC

D gene: NA
V gene: TRBV2
clone size: NA
J gene: TRBJ2-4
CDR3 protein: CASSPSLSKNIQYF
CDR3 DNA: TGTGCCAGCAGTCCCTCTCTCTCCAAAAACATTCAGTACTTC

D gene: TRBD2
V gene: TRBV18
clone size: few
J gene: TRBJ2-1
CDR3 protein: CASSPKNSGTSGRNEQFF
CDR3 DNA: TGTGCCAGCTCACCTAAGAATTCCGGGACTAGCGGGAGAAATGAGCAGTTCTTC

D gene: NA
V gene: TRBV21-1
clone size: NA
J gene: TRBJ1-5
CDR3 protein: CASTEVTFSNQPQHF
CDR3 DNA: TGTGCCAGCACCGAAGTAACATTTAGCAATCAGCCCCAGCATTTT

D gene: TRBD2
V gene: TRBV7-2
clone size: few
J gene: TRBJ2-7
CDR3 protein: CASSGGGGKIYEQYF
CDR3 DNA: TGTGCCAGCAGCGGGGGGGGAGGGAAAATCTACGAGCAGTACTTC

D gene: NA
V gene: TRBV28
clone size: few
J gene: TRBJ2-7
CDR3 protein: CASWTDRRYEQYF
CDR3 DNA: TGTGCCAGCTGGACCGACAGGCGCTACGAGCAGTACTTC

D gene: NA
V gene: TRBV20-1
clone size: few
J gene: TRBJ2-1
CDR3 protein: CSAGSYEQFF
CDR3 DNA: TGCAGTGCGGGCAGTTATGAGCAGTTCTTC

D gene: NA
V gene: TRBV28
clone size: NA
J gene: TRBJ2-7
CDR3 protein: CASSGGQPLFYEQYF
CDR3 DNA: TGTGCCAGCAGTGGAGGACAGCCTCTCTTCTACGAGCAGTACTTC

D gene: NA
V gene: TRBV6-5
clone size: few
J gene: TRBJ2-5
CDR3 protein: CASRLGTAQETQYF
CDR3 DNA: TGTGCCAGCAGACTCGGGACTGCCCAAGAGACCCAGTACTTC

D gene: NA
V gene: TRBV30
clone size: NA
J gene: TRBJ1-5
CDR3 protein: CAWSTQRTFNQPQHF
CDR3 DNA: TGTGCCTGGAGTACGCAGAGGACTTTCAATCAGCCCCAGCATTTT

D gene: NA
V gene: TRBV7-2
clone size: NA
J gene: TRBJ2-7
CDR3 protein: CASSLDTPLEQYF
CDR3 DNA: TGTGCCAGCAGCTTAGATACACCGTTGGAGCAGTACTTC

D gene: TRBD2
V gene: TRBV9
clone size: few
J gene: TRBJ2-7
CDR3 protein: CASSSQPSGLAGFYEQYF
CDR3 DNA: TGTGCCAGCAGCTCTCAACCCTCGGGACTAGCGGGATTCTACGAGCAGTACTTC

D gene: NA
V gene: TRBV7-9
clone size: NA
J gene: TRBJ2-3
CDR3 protein: CASSTYRSDTDTQYF
CDR3 DNA: TGTGCCAGCAGCACCTACCGTAGCGACACAGATACGCAGTATTTT

D gene: NA
V gene: TRBV2
clone size: NA
J gene: TRBJ2-3
CDR3 protein: CASSELTSTDTQYF
CDR3 DNA: TGTGCCAGCAGTGAATTGACTAGCACAGATACGCAGTATTTT

D gene: TRBD1
V gene: TRBV19
clone size: NA
J gene: TRBJ1-1
CDR3 protein: CASSEQGLTEAFF
CDR3 DNA: TGTGCCAGTAGCGAACAGGGGTTAACTGAAGCTTTCTTT

D gene: TRBD2
V gene: TRBV5-1
clone size: NA
J gene: TRBJ2-7
CDR3 protein: CASSWAGGDQYF
CDR3 DNA: TGCGCCAGCAGCTGGGCCGGGGGGGACCAGTACTTC

D gene: TRBD2
V gene: TRBV7-9
clone size: NA
J gene: TRBJ2-5
CDR3 protein: CASSLGLAGGGQETQYF
CDR3 DNA: TGTGCCAGCAGCTTAGGACTAGCGGGAGGAGGGCAAGAGACCCAGTACTTC

D gene: TRBD2
V gene: TRBV5-1
clone size: NA
J gene: TRBJ2-3
CDR3 protein: CASSPAQKSGRNTDTQYF
CDR3 DNA: TGCGCCAGCAGCCCGGCCCAGAAGAGCGGGAGAAACACAGATACGCAGTATTTT

D gene: TRBD1
V gene: TRBV28
clone size: NA
J gene: TRBJ2-1
CDR3 protein: CASSSGQGVHEQFF
CDR3 DNA: TGTGCCAGCAGTTCGGGACAGGGGGTTCACGAGCAGTTCTTC

D gene: NA
V gene: TRBV30
clone size: NA
J gene: TRBJ2-7
CDR3 protein: CAWSGTFVGAREQYF
CDR3 DNA: TGTGCCTGGAGTGGAACTTTTGTGGGGGCCAGGGAGCAGTACTTC

D gene: NA
V gene: TRBV23-1
clone size: NA
J gene: TRBJ2-3
CDR3 protein: CASSWGWRGTTDTQYF
CDR3 DNA: TGCGCCAGCAGCTGGGGATGGCGGGGTACTACAGATACGCAGTATTTT

D gene: TRBD2
V gene: TRBV28
clone size: few
J gene: TRBJ2-1
CDR3 protein: CASRSGAYNEQFF
CDR3 DNA: TGTGCCAGTCGTAGCGGGGCGTACAATGAGCAGTTCTTC

D gene: NA
V gene: TRBV28
clone size: NA
J gene: TRBJ1-5
CDR3 protein: CASNQGSVAQHF
CDR3 DNA: TGTGCCAGCAATCAGGGTTCCGTGGCCCAGCATTTT

D gene: TRBD1
V gene: TRBV2
clone size: few
J gene: TRBJ2-7
CDR3 protein: CAGDRDRGYEQYF
CDR3 DNA: TGTGCCGGAGACCGGGACAGGGGCTACGAGCAGTACTTC

D gene: NA
V gene: TRBV30
clone size: few
J gene: TRBJ1-1
CDR3 protein: CAWSPRDF
CDR3 DNA: TGTGCCTGGAGCCCGAGGGATTTT

D gene: TRBD2
V gene: TRBV28
clone size: few
J gene: TRBJ2-7
CDR3 protein: CASSWGGGDLYEQYF
CDR3 DNA: TGTGCCAGCAGTTGGGGGGGTGGGGATCTCTACGAGCAGTACTTC

D gene: NA
V gene: TRBV7-9
clone size: few
J gene: TRBJ1-1
CDR3 protein: CASSSTGSGTEAFF
CDR3 DNA: TGTGCCAGCAGCTCCACGGGGTCGGGCACTGAAGCTTTCTTT

D gene: NA
V gene: TRBV15
clone size: few
J gene: TRBJ1-1
CDR3 protein: CATSRDHTAGAEGFF
CDR3 DNA: TGTGCCACCAGCAGAGATCACACCGCCGGGGCGGAGGGTTTCTTT

D gene: NA
V gene: TRBV5-4
clone size: NA
J gene: TRBJ2-7
CDR3 protein: CASSLQGVGYEQYF
CDR3 DNA: TGTGCCAGCAGCTTACAGGGTGTAGGGTACGAGCAGTACTTC

D gene: NA
V gene: TRBV29-1
clone size: many
J gene: TRBJ1-2
CDR3 protein: CSVEGGGYTF
CDR3 DNA: TGCAGCGTTGAAGGGGGCGGCTACACCTTC

D gene: NA
V gene: TRBV27
clone size: NA
J gene: TRBJ2-1
CDR3 protein: CASSLEFPYNEQFF
CDR3 DNA: TGTGCCAGCAGTCTAGAATTCCCCTACAATGAGCAGTTCTTC

D gene: TRBD1
V gene: TRBV11-1
clone size: few
J gene: TRBJ2-4
CDR3 protein: CASSLRDSLNIQYF
CDR3 DNA: TGTGCCAGCAGCTTAAGGGACAGTCTAAACATTCAGTACTTC

D gene: TRBD2
V gene: TRBV14
clone size: NA
J gene: TRBJ2-7
CDR3 protein: CASSYRGTSGYEQYF
CDR3 DNA: TGTGCCAGCAGCTACCGAGGGACTAGCGGATACGAGCAGTACTTC